Listed below are T cell receptor beta chains from one sample, sequenced in a study of blood T cell repertoires in COVID-19. The repertoire was sequenced with immunoSEQ multiplex PCR; TCRdb's copy has only in-frame clones and lacks some. Among some 200,000 clones listed, about 88% were seen once. The specimen was PBMCs or T cells enriched from blood (not recorded which). These receptors were collected from a woman between 25 and 40 years old who had recovered from COVID-19. Both conserved end residues are part of each CDR3. Fields, in order: V gene, clone size, D gene, J gene, CDR3 DNA, CDR3 protein. The D gene is left open where the match is weak. Clone size is shown for a subset of rows, as once, few, many or a class of expanded clone.

TRBV21-1	NA	NA	TRBJ2-5	TGTGCCAGCAGCAACGGACTAGAGGAGACCCAGTACTTC	CASSNGLEETQYF
TRBV7-6	NA	TRBD2	TRBJ2-1	TGTGCCAGCAGGCCACGACTAGCGGGGGGGCCGAACAATGAGCAGTTCTTC	CASRPRLAGGPNNEQFF
TRBV11-2	NA	TRBD2	TRBJ2-1	TGTGCCAGCAGCTTATTAAGCGGGGGGGCGGGTGAGCAGTTCTTC	CASSLLSGGAGEQFF
TRBV9	NA	TRBD1	TRBJ2-7	TGTGCCAGCAGCGGAAACAGGGGCGAGGTCTACGAGCAGTACTTC	CASSGNRGEVYEQYF
TRBV24-1	few	TRBD1	TRBJ2-1	TGTGCCACCAGTGACCACCGGGACAGCTCCTACAATGAGCAGTTCTTC	CATSDHRDSSYNEQFF
TRBV2	many	NA	TRBJ2-7	TGTGCCAGCAGCCGGGAGCCCTTCTACGAGCAGTACTTC	CASSREPFYEQYF
TRBV18	NA	TRBD2	TRBJ2-3	TGTGCCAGCTCACCGTGGACTAGCGGGAACACAGATACGCAGTATTTT	CASSPWTSGNTDTQYF
TRBV6-5	NA	TRBD2	TRBJ2-5	TGTGCCAGCAGTTACGCGGGGGAAGCGGAGACCCAGTACTTC	CASSYAGEAETQYF
TRBV10-3	NA	NA	TRBJ1-1	TGTGCCATCAGTGAACAGTCGAGGGACACTGAAGCTTTCTTT	CAISEQSRDTEAFF
TRBV5-1	NA	TRBD1	TRBJ2-7	TGCGCCAGCAGCTTGGAGGGACAGGGGTTTAGCGAGCAGTACTTC	CASSLEGQGFSEQYF
TRBV6-5	NA	NA	TRBJ2-4	TGTGCCAGCAGCCGAGACAGAAATGGTAATATTCAGTACTTC	CASSRDRNGNIQYF
TRBV19	NA	NA	TRBJ2-5	TGTGCCACTCTTCGCTTGAAGCGAACCCAGTACTTC	CATLRLKRTQYF
TRBV5-1	NA	NA	TRBJ1-3	TGCGCCAGCAGCTGGGACTTCAGCTCTGGAAACACCATATATTTT	CASSWDFSSGNTIYF